This T cell receptor beta chain appears in the sequencing data of a study of cytomegalovirus exposure and HLA in healthy donors. As regards this clone: Antigen: not known.

The study ran its PCR with 60 Vbeta and 13 Jbeta primers. In the original processing: A later analysis tallied approximately 78 million unique TCR beta chains, about 11 million of them shared. The protocol was immunoSEQ multiplex PCR, while the TCRdb copy is restricted to in-frame clones and leaves out a portion. V, J and clone size are taken as reported in that table, and D and trimming were inferred from the DNA itself. The table records about 69,000 clones, under 80% of them present only once. Study findings and constraints: High specificity and sensitivity for cytomegalovirus status were reported for the classifier. There were some V segments, including TRBV6-2 and TRBV6-3, excluded as indistinguishable.

The CDR3 has 15 residues. The V gene is TRBV21-1, the J gene TRBJ1-2; the table gives TRBD1 as D, unverified against the DNA. TRBV21-1 constitutes a pseudogene. The receptor was isolated from a male donor in good health and CMV-seropositive. Sequenced material: PBMCs. CDR3 sequence: CASSKGVQNPLGYTF. The CDR3 coding sequence is TGTGCCAGCAGCAAAGGTGTCCAGAACCCCTTGGGCTACACCTTC.